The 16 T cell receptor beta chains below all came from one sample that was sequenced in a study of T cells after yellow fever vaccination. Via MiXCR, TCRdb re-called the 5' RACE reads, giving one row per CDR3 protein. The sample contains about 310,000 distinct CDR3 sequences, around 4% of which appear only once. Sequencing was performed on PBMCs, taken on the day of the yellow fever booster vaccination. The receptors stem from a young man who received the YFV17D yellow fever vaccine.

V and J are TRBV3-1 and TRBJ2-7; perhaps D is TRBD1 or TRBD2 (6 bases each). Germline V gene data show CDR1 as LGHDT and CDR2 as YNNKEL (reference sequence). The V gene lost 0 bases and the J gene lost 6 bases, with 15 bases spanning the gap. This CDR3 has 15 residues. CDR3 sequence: CASSQERGVHPEQYF. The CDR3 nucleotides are TGTGCCAGCAGCCAAGAGAGGGGGGTCCACCCCGAGCAGTACTTC.

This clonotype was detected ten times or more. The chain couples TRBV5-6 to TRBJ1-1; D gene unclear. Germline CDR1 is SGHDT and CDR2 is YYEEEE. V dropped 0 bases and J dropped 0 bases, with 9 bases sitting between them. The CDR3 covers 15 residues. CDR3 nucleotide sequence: TGTGCCAGCAGCTTGGAAGCTCGGATGAACACTGAAGCTTTCTTT. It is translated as CASSLEARMNTEAFF.

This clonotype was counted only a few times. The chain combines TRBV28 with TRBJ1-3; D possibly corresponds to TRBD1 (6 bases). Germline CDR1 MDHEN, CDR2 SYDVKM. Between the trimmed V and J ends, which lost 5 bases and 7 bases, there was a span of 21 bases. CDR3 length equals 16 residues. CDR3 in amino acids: CASSPTSGTTGNTIYF. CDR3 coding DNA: TGTGCCAGCAGTCCAACTAGTGGGACAACGGGGAACACCATATATTTT.

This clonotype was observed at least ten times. CDR3 in DNA: TGCGCCAGCAGCTTGGGACAGGGGGCGGACGCAGAGCAGTACGTC. Protein sequence: CASSLGQGADAEQYV. The chain couples TRBV5-1 to TRBJ2-7; 10 bases align to TRBD1. The V and J ends lost 0 bases and 7 bases, in that order; junction bases with no gene match: 7. The CDR3 is 15 residues long. Germline-derived CDR1 and CDR2 are SGHRS and YFSETQ.

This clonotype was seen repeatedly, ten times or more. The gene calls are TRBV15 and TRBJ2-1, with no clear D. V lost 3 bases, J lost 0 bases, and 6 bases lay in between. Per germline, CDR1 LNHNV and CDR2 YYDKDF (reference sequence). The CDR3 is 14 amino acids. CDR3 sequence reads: CATSRRLSYNEQFF. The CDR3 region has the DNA TGTGCCACCAGCAGGCGGCTCTCCTACAATGAGCAGTTCTTC.

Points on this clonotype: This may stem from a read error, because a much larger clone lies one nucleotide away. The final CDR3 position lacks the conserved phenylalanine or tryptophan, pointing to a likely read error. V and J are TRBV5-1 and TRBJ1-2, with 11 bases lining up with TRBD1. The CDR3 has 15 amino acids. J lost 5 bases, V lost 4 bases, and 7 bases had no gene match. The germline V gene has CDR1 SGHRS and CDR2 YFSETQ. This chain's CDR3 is CASSPGQGAMYGYTL. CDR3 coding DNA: TGCGCCAGCAGCCCCGGACAGGGGGCAATGTATGGCTACACCCTC.

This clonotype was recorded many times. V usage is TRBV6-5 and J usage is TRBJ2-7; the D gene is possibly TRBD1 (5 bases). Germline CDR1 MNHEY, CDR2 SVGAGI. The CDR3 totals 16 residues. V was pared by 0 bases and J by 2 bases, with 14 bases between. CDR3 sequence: CASSYSVVGQTYEQYF. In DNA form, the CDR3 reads TGTGCCAGCAGTTACTCGGTCGTGGGGCAAACCTACGAGCAGTACTTC.

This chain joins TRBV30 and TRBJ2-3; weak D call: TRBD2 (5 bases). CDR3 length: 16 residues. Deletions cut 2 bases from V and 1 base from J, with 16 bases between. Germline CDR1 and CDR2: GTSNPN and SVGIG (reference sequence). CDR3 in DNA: TGTGCCTGGAGTCCGGAGCTAGCCCCTGGCACAGATACGCAGTATTTT. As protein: CAWSPELAPGTDTQYF.

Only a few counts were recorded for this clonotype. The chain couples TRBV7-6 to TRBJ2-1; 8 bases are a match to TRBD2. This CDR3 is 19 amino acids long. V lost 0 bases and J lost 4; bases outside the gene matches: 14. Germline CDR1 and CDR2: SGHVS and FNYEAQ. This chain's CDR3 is CASSLAAGEETGPYNEQFF. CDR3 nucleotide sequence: TGTGCCAGCAGCTTAGCAGCGGGGGAGGAAACAGGACCTTACAATGAGCAGTTCTTC.

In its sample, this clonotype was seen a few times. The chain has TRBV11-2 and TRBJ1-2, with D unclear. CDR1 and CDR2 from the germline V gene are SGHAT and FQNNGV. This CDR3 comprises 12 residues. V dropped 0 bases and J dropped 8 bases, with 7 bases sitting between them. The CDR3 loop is CASSLEIGGYTF. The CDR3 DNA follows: TGTGCCAGCAGCTTAGAGATAGGGGGCTACACCTTC.

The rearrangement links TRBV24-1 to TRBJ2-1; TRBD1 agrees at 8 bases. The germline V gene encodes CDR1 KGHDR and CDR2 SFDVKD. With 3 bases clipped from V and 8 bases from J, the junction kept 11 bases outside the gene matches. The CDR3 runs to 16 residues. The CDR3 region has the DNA TGTGCCACCAGTGATCCAGGGGGCCGGAGGGCGGATGAGCAGTTCTTC. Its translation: CATSDPGGRRADEQFF.

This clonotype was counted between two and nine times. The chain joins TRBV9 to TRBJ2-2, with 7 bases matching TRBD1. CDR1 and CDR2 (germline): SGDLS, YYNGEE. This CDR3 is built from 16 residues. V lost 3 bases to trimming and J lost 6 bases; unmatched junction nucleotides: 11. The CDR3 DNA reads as TGTGCCAGCAGCGGACAGGCGACAGGGATTGCCGGGGAGCTGTTTTTT. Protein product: CASSGQATGIAGELFF.

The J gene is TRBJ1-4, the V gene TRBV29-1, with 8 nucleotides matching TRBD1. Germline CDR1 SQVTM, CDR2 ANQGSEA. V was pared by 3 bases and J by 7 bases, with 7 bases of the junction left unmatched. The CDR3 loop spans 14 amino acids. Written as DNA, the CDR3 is TGCAGCGTTGACGCCTACGGGACAGGTGAAAAACTGTTTTTT. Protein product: CSVDAYGTGEKLFF.

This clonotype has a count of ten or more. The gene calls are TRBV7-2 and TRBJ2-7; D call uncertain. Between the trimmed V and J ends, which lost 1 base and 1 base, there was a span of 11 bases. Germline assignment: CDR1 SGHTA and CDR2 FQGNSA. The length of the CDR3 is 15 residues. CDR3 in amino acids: CASSLDGLRSYEQYF. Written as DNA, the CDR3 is TGTGCCAGCAGCTTAGATGGGCTTCGGTCCTACGAGCAGTACTTC. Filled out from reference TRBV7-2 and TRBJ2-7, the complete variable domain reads GAGVSQSPSNKVTEKGKDVELRCDPISGHTALYWYRQSLGQGLEFLIYFQGNSAPDKSGLPSDRFSAERTGGSVSTLTIQRTQQEDSAVYLCASSLDGLRSYEQYFGPGTRLTVT.

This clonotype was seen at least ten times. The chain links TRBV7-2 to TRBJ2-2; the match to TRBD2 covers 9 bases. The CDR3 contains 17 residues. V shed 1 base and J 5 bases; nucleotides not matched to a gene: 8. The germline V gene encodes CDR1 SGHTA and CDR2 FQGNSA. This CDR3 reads CASSLGGPGLATGELFF. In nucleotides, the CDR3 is TGTGCCAGCAGCTTAGGGGGACCGGGACTAGCAACCGGGGAGCTGTTTTTT. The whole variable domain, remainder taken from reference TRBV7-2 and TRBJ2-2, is GAGVSQSPSNKVTEKGKDVELRCDPISGHTALYWYRQSLGQGLEFLIYFQGNSAPDKSGLPSDRFSAERTGGSVSTLTIQRTQQEDSAVYLCASSLGGPGLATGELFFGEGSRLTVL.

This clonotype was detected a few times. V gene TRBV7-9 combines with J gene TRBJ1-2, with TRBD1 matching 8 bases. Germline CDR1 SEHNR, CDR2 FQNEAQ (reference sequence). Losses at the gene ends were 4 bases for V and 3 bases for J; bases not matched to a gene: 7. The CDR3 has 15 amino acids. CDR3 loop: CASSSDRAHYYGYTF. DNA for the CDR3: TGTGCCAGCAGCTCGGACAGGGCCCATTACTATGGCTACACCTTC. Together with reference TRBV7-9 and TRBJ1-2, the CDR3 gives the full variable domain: DTGVSQNPRHKITKRGQNVTFRCDPISEHNRLYWYRQTLGQGPEFLTYFQNEAQLEKSRLLSDRFSAERPKGSFSTLEIQRTEQGDSAMYLCASSSDRAHYYGYTFGSGTRLTVV.